Listed below are T cell receptor beta chains from one sample, sequenced in a study of human T cells and chemical hapten exposure. TCRdb fed the RACE reads into MiXCR, producing one record per CDR3 protein. The data contain around 360,000 distinct CDR3 sequences, more than 5% of them seen just once; the ten biggest clones take up less than 6.5%. The input for sequencing was whole blood, taken in connection with sensitization to the hapten diphenylcyclopropenone (DPC). These receptors were taken from a young woman with alopecia areata. Some clones in this sample may be carry-over from other donors' samples. Each CDR3 is given with its conserved first and last residue. D genes are given only for firm matches. Size values are once, few and many counts, or a class for expanded clones, and some rows have none.

. TRBJ1-6 many TRBV20-1 TGCAGTGCTGCTGACTTGAATTCACCCCTCCACTTT CSAADLNSPLHF
. TRBJ1-2 few TRBV28 TGTGCCAGCAGCCAGAGGCTCCCCTATGGCTACACCTTC CASSQRLPYGYTF
. TRBJ2-5 few TRBV29-1 TGCAGCGTTGAGACAGACCTAAGGGAGACCCAGTACTTC CSVETDLRETQYF
. TRBJ2-3 . TRBV6-6 TGTGCCAGCAGTACCCGATTAGATACGCAGTATTTT CASSTRLDTQYF
TRBD2 TRBJ2-7 few TRBV5-1 TGCGCCAGCAGCTCGTCCGGGACTAGCGGGCGGGCTGGGTACTACGAGCAGTACTTC CASSSSGTSGRAGYYEQYF
. TRBJ2-2 few TRBV12-3/TRBV12-4 TGTGCCAGCACCTCTGGGGCTACGAACACCGGGGAGCTGTTTTTT CASTSGATNTGELFF
. TRBJ1-1 many TRBV20-1 TGCAGTGCTAGAGGGGAGCGGGAGAAAGCTTTCTTT CSARGEREKAFF
TRBD2 TRBJ2-3 . TRBV7-9 TGTGCCAGCAGCTTTAGACTAGCGGGGGCCGATACGCAGTATTTT CASSFRLAGADTQYF
TRBD2 TRBJ2-1 few TRBV5-1 TGCGCCAGCTCAACGGGGGGGCAATCCTACAATGAGCAGTTCTTC CASSTGGQSYNEQFF
. TRBJ1-5 many TRBV7-6 TGTGCCAGCAGCTTACAATCGGGCCTCAATCAGCCCCAGCATTTT CASSLQSGLNQPQHF
. TRBJ1-1 many TRBV2 TGTGCCAGCAGTGAATGGTTGGGAGGCGAGACTGAAGCTTTCTTT CASSEWLGGETEAFF
. TRBJ1-1 . TRBV6-5 TGTGCCAGCAGTTATCGGGACGACACTGAAGCTTTCTTT CASSYRDDTEAFF
. TRBJ2-2 . TRBV29-1 TGCAGCATTAGAAGGGGGGCCGGGGAGCTGTTTTTT CSIRRGAGELFF
. TRBJ2-7 few TRBV12-3/TRBV12-4 TGTGCCAGCAGTATCACCTTTACGACGGAGCAGTACTTC CASSITFTTEQYF
TRBD1 TRBJ2-5 . TRBV20-1 TGCAGTGCTAAAATCCCGGGACAGGGCCCCCAAGAGACCCAGTACTTC CSAKIPGQGPQETQYF
. TRBJ2-7 many TRBV5-1 TGCGCCAGCAGCCCCCTCGTGACGTCCGGCTACGAGCAGTACTTC CASSPLVTSGYEQYF
. TRBJ1-4 few TRBV10-3 TGTGCCATCAGTGTAGGGCCCCGGGACACTGCAACTAATGAAAAACTGTTTTTT CAISVGPRDTATNEKLFF
. TRBJ2-3 . TRBV11-1 TGTGCCAGCAGACTTAGGGGAATTCGCACAGATACGCAGTATTTT CASRLRGIRTDTQYF
TRBD1 TRBJ2-7 many TRBV5-1 TGCGCCAGCAGCTCGGGTGGCGGACAGGTCGACGAGCAGTACTTC CASSSGGGQVDEQYF
. TRBJ1-4 once TRBV6-1 TGTGCCAGCAGTCACGGGAGTCGGGGAACTAATGAAAAACTGTTTTTT CASSHGSRGTNEKLFF
TRBD2 TRBJ2-7 few TRBV28 TGTGCCAGCAGTTTAGGGGCTAGCGGATCTTACTACGAGCAGTACTTC CASSLGASGSYYEQYF
. TRBJ1-1 . TRBV27 TGTGCCAGCAGTTTATCGAAGGGGACTTTGGATGAAGCTTTCTTT CASSLSKGTLDEAFF
. TRBJ2-1 many TRBV5-6 TGTGCCAGCAGCTTGTGGGATGAGCAGTTCTTC CASSLWDEQFF
TRBD2 TRBJ2-7 . TRBV20-1 TGCAGTGCTAGTAAAAGCCTAGCGGGGGACTTCTCCTACGAGCAGTACTTC CSASKSLAGDFSYEQYF
. TRBJ1-1 few TRBV27 TGTGCCAGCAGTTTGACAGCAACCTTCACTGAAGCTTTCTTT CASSLTATFTEAFF
. TRBJ1-2 many TRBV6-6 TGTGCCAGCAGTTACGATGGGCAGAATTATGGCTACACCTTC CASSYDGQNYGYTF
. TRBJ1-5 many TRBV7-2 TGTGCCAGCAGCTTGCAGGGGCAGGGCAATCAGCCCCAGCATTTT CASSLQGQGNQPQHF
. TRBJ1-6 . TRBV7-3 TGTGCCAGCAGCCAGACCCCTAATTCACCCCTCCACTTT CASSQTPNSPLHF
TRBD2 TRBJ2-3 many TRBV12-3/TRBV12-4 TGTGCCAGCAGCCAGGGGCGGGGGGGCGCGAGCACAGATACGCAGTATTTT CASSQGRGGASTDTQYF
. TRBJ2-7 few TRBV3-1 TGTGCCAGCAGCCAAGTCGGAGAAACCTACGAGCAGTACTTC CASSQVGETYEQYF
. TRBJ1-2 few TRBV12-3/TRBV12-4 TGTGCCAGCAGTTTAGTAGGGGGAGTAGGCGGCTACACCTTC CASSLVGGVGGYTF
. TRBJ1-2 few TRBV2 TGTGCCAGCAGTGACGAGGGAGCTAACTATGGCTACACCTTC CASSDEGANYGYTF
. TRBJ2-1 many TRBV7-9 TGTGCCAGCAGCTTCAGGGGAGGCGCTTACAATGAGCAGTTCTTC CASSFRGGAYNEQFF
TRBD1 TRBJ1-1 few TRBV5-1 TGCGCCAGCAGCATGCCCTGGACAGGGGACTTGAACACTGAAGCTTTCTTT CASSMPWTGDLNTEAFF
TRBD2 TRBJ2-5 few TRBV9 TGTGCCAGCAGCCCCTTCGCCGGGGGGGAGACCCAGTACTTC CASSPFAGGETQYF
. TRBJ1-1 . TRBV6-6 TGTGCCAGCAGTCTTCCAGTGAACACTGAAGCTTTCTTT CASSLPVNTEAFF
. TRBJ1-2 few TRBV20-1 TGCAGTGCTAGAGTGGCGGACTCTGTAGGCTACACCTTC CSARVADSVGYTF
. TRBJ2-5 few TRBV4-1 TGCGCCAGCAGCCAAGATGAGACTAGGAGAGAGACCCAGTACTTC CASSQDETRRETQYF
TRBD1 TRBJ1-5 many TRBV7-9 TGTGCCAGCAGCTGGGGACAGAGCCATTTAGAGAGCAATCAGCCCCAGCATTTT CASSWGQSHLESNQPQHF
TRBD2 TRBJ2-3 few TRBV7-8 TGTGCCAGCAACCCGGGACTAGCGGGGAGTGGTGCGACAGATACGCAGTATTTT CASNPGLAGSGATDTQYF
TRBD1 TRBJ1-2 many TRBV2 TGTGCCAGCAGGACGGACAGGGGGAATGGCTACACCTTC CASRTDRGNGYTF
TRBD2 TRBJ2-5 . TRBV12-3/TRBV12-4 TGTGCCAGCAGTGTCGGGGAAGCGGGGGGGCCGCAGACCCAGTACTTC CASSVGEAGGPQTQYF
. TRBJ2-5 many TRBV4-3 TGCGCCAGCAGCCAAGTATGGGCCCCTCAAGAGACCCAGTACTTC CASSQVWAPQETQYF
. TRBJ2-1 few TRBV27 TGTGCCAGCAGTTTACAGGGCCGCAGCAATGAGCAGTTCTTC CASSLQGRSNEQFF
. TRBJ1-6 many TRBV12-5 TGTGCTAGTGGTTTGGGCACACGGGCTCATTCACCCCTCCACTTT CASGLGTRAHSPLHF
TRBD1 TRBJ2-1 few TRBV4-2 TGTGCCAGCAGCCAAGATGCGGGACAGGGAGGGGGGAATGAGCAGTTCTTC CASSQDAGQGGGNEQFF
. TRBJ2-7 many TRBV4-2 TGTGCCAGCAGCCAAGATCTGACCTACGAGCAGTACTTC CASSQDLTYEQYF
. TRBJ2-6 . TRBV20-1 TGCAGTGCTAGAGAAGGCGGCAGCTCTGGGGCCAACGTCCTGACTTTC CSAREGGSSGANVLTF
. TRBJ1-3 few TRBV7-2 TGTGCCAGCAGCTTTGGGCAGGCCATCTCTGGAAACACCATATATTTT CASSFGQAISGNTIYF
TRBD1 TRBJ1-2 many TRBV6-1 TGTGCCAGCAGAGGTGACAGGGGCCAGCCATTCCCCCCGGGAGGATATGGCTACACCTTC CASRGDRGQPFPPGGYGYTF
TRBD2 TRBJ2-1 few TRBV12-3/TRBV12-4 TGTGCCAGCACTGGGACTAGCGGATACAATGAGCAGTTCTTC CASTGTSGYNEQFF
. TRBJ2-1 . TRBV14 TGTGCCAGCAGCCGCACCGGGGATGAGCAGTTCTTC CASSRTGDEQFF
. TRBJ2-7 . TRBV4-1 TGCGCCAGCAGCCCCCCCGGGACGGTTCCGCTAGAGCAGTACTTC CASSPPGTVPLEQYF
. TRBJ1-1 . TRBV29-1 TGCAGCGTTGATATTGGGAACACTGAAGCTTTCTTT CSVDIGNTEAFF
. TRBJ1-6 . TRBV10-3 TGTGCCATCAGTGAGAGGGGGAACAGTAATTCACCCCTCCACTTT CAISERGNSNSPLHF
TRBD1 TRBJ1-2 many TRBV20-1 TGCAGTGCAGCCCTTTGGGGTGACAGGGTGCTACTAACCGCGTATAATGGCTACACCTTC CSAALWGDRVLLTAYNGYTF
. TRBJ1-4 . TRBV6-2/TRBV6-3 TGTGCCAGCAGTTATTTCCAGAATGAAAAACTGTTTTTT CASSYFQNEKLFF
. TRBJ1-1 few TRBV7-2 TGTGCCAGCAGCTTGGATCGTCTTCGAGGGAACACTGAAGCTTTCTTT CASSLDRLRGNTEAFF
TRBD2 TRBJ2-1 many TRBV3-1 TGTGCCAGCAGACAAGCGGGGTTATCCTACAATGAGCAGTTCTTC CASRQAGLSYNEQFF
. TRBJ2-2 . TRBV24-1 TGTGCCACCAGTGATTTGGCACGGTCCACCGGGGAGCTGTTTTTT CATSDLARSTGELFF